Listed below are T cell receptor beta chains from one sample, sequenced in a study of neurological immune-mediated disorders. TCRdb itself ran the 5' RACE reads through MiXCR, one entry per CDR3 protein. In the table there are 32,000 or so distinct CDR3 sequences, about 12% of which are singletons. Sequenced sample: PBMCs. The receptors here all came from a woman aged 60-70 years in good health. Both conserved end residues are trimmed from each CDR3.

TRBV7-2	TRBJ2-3	ASSLDRGQIDTQY
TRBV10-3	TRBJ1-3	AISESGRVSGNTIY
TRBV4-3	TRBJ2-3	ASSRTPRTAPTQY
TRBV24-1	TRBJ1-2	ATGDGYGYT
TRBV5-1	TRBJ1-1	ASSLDSGTGGLNTEAF
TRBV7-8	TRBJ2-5	ASSLVRFQGHQETQY
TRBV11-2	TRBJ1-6	ASSLVRGQVNSPLH
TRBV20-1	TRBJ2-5	SAERQGTETQY
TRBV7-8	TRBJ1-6	ASSLTDRNSPLH
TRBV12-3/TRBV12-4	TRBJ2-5	ASCYAIQETQY